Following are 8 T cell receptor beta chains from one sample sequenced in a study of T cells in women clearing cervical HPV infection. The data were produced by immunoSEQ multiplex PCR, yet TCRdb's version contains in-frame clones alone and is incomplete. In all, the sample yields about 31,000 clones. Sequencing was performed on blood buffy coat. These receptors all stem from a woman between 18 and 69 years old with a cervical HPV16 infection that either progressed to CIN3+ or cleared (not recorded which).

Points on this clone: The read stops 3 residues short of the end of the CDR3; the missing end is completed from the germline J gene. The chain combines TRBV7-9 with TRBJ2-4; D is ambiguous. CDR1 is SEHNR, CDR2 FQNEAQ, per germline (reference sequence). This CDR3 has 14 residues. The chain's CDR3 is CASSLNHANYGQYF. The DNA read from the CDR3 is TGTGCCAGCAGCTTAAATCACGCTAACTATGGT.

CDR3 bases read: TGTGCCAGCAGCCTCCGGGACAGGGGGATCGGCACCGGGGAG. Residues: CASSLRDRGIGTGE. The entire CDR3 protein is CASSLRDRGIGTGELFF. The chain recombines TRBV7-6 with TRBJ2-2; 11 nucleotides line up with TRBD1. The CDR3 extends 3 residues past the end of the read, so its final part is completed from the germline J gene. V lost 5 bases and J lost 4; bases outside the gene matches: 9. Germline CDR1 SGHVS, CDR2 FNYEAQ. CDR3 length: 17 residues.

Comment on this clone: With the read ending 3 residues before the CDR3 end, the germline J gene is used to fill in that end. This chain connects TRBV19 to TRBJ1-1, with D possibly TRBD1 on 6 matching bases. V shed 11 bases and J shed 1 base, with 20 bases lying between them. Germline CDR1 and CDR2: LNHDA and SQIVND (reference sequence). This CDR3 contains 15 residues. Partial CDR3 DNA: TGTGCCTCCCGAGGGGGGGGGCGGACGAACACTGAA. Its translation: CASRGGGRTNTE. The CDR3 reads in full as CASRGGGRTNTEAFF.

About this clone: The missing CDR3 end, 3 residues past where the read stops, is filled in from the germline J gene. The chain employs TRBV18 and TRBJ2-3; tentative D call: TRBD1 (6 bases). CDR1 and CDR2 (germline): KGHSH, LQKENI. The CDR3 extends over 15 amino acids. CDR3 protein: CASSPPGQEGETQYF. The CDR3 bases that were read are TGTGCCAGCTCACCACCGGGACAAGAAGGAGAGACG.

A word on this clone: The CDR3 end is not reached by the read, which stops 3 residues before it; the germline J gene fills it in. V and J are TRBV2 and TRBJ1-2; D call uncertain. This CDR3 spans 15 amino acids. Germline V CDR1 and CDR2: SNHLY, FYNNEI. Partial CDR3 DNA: TGTGCCAGCAGTGTGCCCCTCGATCCTTACAATGAC. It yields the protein CASSVPLDPYND. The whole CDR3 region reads CASSVPLDPYNDYTF.

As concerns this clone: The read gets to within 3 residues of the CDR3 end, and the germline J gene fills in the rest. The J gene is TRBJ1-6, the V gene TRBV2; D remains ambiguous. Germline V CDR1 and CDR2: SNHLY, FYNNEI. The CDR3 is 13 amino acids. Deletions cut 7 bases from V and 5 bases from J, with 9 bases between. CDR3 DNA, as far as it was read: TGTGCCAGCAATCGTCAGAATAATTCACCC. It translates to CASNRQNNSP. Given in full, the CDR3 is CASNRQNNSPLHF.

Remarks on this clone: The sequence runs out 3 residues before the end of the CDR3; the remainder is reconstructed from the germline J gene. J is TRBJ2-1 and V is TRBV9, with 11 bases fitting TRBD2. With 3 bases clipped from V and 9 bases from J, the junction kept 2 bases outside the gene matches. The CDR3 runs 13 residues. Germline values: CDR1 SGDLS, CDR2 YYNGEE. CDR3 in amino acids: CASSDGTSGEQFF. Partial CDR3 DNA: TGTGCCAGCAGCGATGGGACTAGCGGTGAG. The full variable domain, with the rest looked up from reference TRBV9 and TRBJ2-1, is DSGVTQTPKHLITATGQRVTLRCSPRSGDLSVYWYQQSLDQGLQFLIQYYNGEERAKGNILERFSAQQFPDLHSELNLSSLELGDSALYFCASSDGTSGEQFFGPGTRLTVL.

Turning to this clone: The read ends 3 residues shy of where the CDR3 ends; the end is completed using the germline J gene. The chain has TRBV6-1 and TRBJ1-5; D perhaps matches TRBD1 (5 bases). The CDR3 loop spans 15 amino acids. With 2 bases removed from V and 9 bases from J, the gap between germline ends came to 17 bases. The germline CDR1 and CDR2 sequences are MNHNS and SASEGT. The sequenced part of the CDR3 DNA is TGTGCCAGCAGTGAAAGTAGAGCAGGGTTGGTGCCC. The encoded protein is CASSESRAGLVP. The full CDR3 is CASSESRAGLVPQHF.